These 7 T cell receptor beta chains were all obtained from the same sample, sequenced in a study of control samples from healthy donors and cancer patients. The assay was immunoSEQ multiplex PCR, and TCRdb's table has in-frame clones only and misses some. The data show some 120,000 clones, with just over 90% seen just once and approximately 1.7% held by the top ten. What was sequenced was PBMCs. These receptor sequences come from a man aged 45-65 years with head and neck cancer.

CDR3 DNA sequence: TGCAGCGTTGAAAGACGAGAGACCCAGTACTTC. Its protein product is CSVERRETQYF. This sequence joins TRBV29-1 and TRBJ2-5; D unresolved. V lost 2 bases to trimming and J lost 4 bases, with 5 bases between them. Germline V gives CDR1 SQVTM, CDR2 ANQGSEA. This CDR3 is built from 11 residues.

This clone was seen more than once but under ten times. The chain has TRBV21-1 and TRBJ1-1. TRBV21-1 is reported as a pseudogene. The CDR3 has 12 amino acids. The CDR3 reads CASSKDPGLTFF. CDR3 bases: TGTGCCAGCAGCAAAGACCCAGGACTCACTTTCTTT.

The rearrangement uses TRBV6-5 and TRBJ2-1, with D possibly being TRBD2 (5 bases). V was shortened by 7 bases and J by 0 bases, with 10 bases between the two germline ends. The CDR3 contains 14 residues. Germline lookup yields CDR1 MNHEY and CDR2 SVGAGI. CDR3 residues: CASTPAVSYNEQFF. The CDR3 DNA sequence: TGTGCCAGCACTCCAGCGGTCTCCTACAATGAGCAGTTCTTC.

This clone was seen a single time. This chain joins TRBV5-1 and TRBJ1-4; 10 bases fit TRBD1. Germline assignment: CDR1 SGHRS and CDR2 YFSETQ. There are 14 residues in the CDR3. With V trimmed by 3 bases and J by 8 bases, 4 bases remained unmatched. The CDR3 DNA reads TGCGCCAGCAGCTGGGGACAGGGGTTAGAAAAACTGTTTTTT. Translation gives CASSWGQGLEKLFF. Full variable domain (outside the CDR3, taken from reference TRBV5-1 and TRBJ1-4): KAGVTQTPRYLIKTRGQQVTLSCSPISGHRSVSWYQQTPGQGLQFLFEYFSETQRNKGNFPGRFSGRQFSNSRSEMNVSTLELGDSALYLCASSWGQGLEKLFFGSGTQLSVL.

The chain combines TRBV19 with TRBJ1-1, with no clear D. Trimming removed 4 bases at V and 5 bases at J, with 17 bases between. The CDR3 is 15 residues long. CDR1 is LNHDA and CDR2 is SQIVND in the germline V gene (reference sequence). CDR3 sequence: CASSTSGRAGTEAFF. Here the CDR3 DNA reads TGTGCCAGTAGTACCTCGGGTAGGGCAGGAACTGAAGCTTTCTTT.

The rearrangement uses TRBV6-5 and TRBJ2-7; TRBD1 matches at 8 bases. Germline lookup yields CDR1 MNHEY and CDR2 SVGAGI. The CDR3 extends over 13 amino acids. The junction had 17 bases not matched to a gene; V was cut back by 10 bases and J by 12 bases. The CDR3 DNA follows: TGTGCCACCTTCGGGACAGGAGACTTAAGACGGTACTTC. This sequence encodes CATFGTGDLRRYF.

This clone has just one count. CDR3 loop: CASSPLPGVSNEKLFF. The CDR3 DNA sequence: TGTGCCAGCAGCCCCCTGCCGGGGGTTTCTAATGAAAAACTGTTTTTT. The rearrangement joins TRBV4-2 to TRBJ1-4; weak D call: TRBD1 (5 bases). Germline V gives CDR1 LGHNA, CDR2 YNFKEQ. The ends were cut back, 4 bases at V and 3 bases at J, with 15 bases in the middle. This CDR3 has 16 amino acids.